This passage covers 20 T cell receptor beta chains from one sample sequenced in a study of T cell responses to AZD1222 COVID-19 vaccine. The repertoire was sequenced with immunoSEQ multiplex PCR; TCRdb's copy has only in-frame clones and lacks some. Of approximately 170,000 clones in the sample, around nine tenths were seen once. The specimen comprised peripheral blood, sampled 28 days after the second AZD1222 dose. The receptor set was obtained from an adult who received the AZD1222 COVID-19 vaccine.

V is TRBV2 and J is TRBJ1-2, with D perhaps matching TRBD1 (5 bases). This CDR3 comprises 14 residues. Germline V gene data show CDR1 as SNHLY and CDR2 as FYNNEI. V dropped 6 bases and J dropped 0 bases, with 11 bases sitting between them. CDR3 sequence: CASRWRGANYGYTF. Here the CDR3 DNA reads TGTGCCAGCAGGTGGAGAGGGGCTAACTATGGCTACACCTTC. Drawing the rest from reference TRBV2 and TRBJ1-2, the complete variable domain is EPEVTQTPSHQVTQMGQEVILRCVPISNHLYFYWYRQILGQKVEFLVSFYNNEISEKSEIFDDQFSVERPDGSNFTLKIRSTKLEDSAMYFCASRWRGANYGYTFGSGTRLTVV.

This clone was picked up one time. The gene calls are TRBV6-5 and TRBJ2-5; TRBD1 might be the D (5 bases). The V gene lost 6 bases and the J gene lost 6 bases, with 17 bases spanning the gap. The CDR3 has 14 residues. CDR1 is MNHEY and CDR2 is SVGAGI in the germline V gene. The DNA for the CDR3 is TGTGCCAGCAGCCGACCCGGCAGGGTACAGACCCAGTACTTC. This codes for CASSRPGRVQTQYF.

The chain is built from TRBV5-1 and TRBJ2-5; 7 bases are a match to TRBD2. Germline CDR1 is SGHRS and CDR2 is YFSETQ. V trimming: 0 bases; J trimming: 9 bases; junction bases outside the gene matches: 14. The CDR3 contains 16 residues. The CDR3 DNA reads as TGCGCCAGCAGCTTGGGAGTAGCGGGCCAAGAGTTGGCCCAGTACTTC. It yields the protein CASSLGVAGQELAQYF.

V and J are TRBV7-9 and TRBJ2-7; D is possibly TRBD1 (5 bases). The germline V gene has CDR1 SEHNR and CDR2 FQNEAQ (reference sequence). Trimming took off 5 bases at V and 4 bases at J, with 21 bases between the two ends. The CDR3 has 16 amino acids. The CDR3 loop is CASSPGWAGKEYEQYF. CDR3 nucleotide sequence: TGTGCCAGCAGCCCAGGTTGGGCAGGGAAGGAGTACGAGCAGTACTTC.

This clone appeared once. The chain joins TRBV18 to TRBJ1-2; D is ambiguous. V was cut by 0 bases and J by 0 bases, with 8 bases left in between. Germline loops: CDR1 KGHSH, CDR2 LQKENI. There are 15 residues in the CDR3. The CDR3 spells CASSPPMGSNYGYTF. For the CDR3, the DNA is TGTGCCAGCTCACCACCGATGGGTTCTAACTATGGCTACACCTTC.

The CDR3 DNA is TGTGCCTGGAGTGTCGGGGCAGGGGTTAACTATGGCTACACCTTC. Protein: CAWSVGAGVNYGYTF. The chain uses TRBV30 and TRBJ1-2, with D perhaps TRBD1 (6 bases). The CDR3 is made up of 15 amino acids. The V gene lost 0 bases and the J gene lost 1 base, with 12 bases spanning the gap. Per germline, CDR1 GTSNPN and CDR2 SVGIG (reference sequence).

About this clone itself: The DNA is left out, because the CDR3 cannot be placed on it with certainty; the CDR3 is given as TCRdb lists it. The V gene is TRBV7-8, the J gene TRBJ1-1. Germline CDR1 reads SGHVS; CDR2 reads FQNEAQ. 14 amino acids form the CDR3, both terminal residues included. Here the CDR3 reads CASSLFGAGTEAFF.

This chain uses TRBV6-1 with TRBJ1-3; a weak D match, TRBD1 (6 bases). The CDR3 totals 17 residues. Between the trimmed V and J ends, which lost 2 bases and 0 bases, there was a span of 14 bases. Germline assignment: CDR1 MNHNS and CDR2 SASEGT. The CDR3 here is CASSELWTASSGNTIYF. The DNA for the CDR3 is TGTGCCAGCAGTGAACTCTGGACAGCCAGCTCTGGAAACACCATATATTTT.

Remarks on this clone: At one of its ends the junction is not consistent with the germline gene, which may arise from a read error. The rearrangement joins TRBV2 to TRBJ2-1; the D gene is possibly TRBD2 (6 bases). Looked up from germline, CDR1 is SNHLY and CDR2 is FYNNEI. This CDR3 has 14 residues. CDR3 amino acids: CASREDGGYNEQFF. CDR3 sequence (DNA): TGTGCCAGCCGTGAGGACGGGGGCTACAATGAGCAGTTCTTC.

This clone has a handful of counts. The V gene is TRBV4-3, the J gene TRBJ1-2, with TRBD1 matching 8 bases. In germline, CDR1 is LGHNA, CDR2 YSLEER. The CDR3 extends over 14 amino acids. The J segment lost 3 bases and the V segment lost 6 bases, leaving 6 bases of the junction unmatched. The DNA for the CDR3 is TGCGCCAGCAGTACGACAGGGGCTTACTATGGCTACACCTTC. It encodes CASSTTGAYYGYTF.

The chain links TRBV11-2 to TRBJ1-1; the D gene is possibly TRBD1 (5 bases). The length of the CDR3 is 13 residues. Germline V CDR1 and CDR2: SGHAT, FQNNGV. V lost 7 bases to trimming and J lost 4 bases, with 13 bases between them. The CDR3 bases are TGTGCCAGCACCCTAGGGGCGGGCACTGAAGCTTTCTTT. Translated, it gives CASTLGAGTEAFF.

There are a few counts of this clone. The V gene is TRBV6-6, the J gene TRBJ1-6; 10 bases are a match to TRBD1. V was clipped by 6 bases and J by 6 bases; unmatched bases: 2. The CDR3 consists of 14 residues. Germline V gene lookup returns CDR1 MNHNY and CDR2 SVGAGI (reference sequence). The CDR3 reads CASRGQGINSPLHF. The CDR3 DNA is TGTGCCAGCAGGGGACAGGGGATTAATTCACCCCTCCACTTT.

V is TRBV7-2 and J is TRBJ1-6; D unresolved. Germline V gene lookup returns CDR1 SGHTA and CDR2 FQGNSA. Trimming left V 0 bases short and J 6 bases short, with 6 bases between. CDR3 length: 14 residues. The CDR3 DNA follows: TGTGCCAGCAGCTTAGCAGGTCCTAATTCACCCCTCCACTTT. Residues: CASSLAGPNSPLHF.

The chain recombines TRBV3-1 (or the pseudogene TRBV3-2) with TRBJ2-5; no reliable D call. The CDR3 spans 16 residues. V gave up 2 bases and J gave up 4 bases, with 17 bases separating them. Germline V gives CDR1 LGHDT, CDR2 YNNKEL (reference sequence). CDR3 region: CASSQMGENLGETQYF. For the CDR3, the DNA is TGTGCCAGCAGCCAAATGGGTGAGAACTTAGGAGAGACCCAGTACTTC.

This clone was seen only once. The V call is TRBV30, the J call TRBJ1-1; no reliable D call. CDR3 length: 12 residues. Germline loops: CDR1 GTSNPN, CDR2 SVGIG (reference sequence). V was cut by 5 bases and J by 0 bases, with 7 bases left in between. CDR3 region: CAWGRMNTEAFF. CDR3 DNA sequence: TGTGCCTGGGGGAGAATGAACACTGAAGCTTTCTTT. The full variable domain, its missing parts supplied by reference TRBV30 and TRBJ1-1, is SQTIHQWPATLVQPVGSPLSLECTVEGTSNPNLYWYRQAAGRGLQLLFYSVGIGQISSEVPQNLSASRPQDRQFILSSKKLLLSDSGFYLCAWGRMNTEAFFGQGTRLTVV.

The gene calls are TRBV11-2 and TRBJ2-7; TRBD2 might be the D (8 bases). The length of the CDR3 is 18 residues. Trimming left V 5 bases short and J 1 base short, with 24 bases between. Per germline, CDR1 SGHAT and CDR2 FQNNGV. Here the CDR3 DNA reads TGTGCCAGCAGCGCGCGGGGGGCAGGGGGGATTTCTTCCTACGAGCAGTACTTC. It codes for CASSARGAGGISSYEQYF.

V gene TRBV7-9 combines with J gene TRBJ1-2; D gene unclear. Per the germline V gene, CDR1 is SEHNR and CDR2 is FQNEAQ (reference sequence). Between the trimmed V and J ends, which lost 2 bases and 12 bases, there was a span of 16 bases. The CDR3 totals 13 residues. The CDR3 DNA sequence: TGTGCCAGCAGCTTATCGGCAGGCCTGGAAGACACCTTC. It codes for CASSLSAGLEDTF.

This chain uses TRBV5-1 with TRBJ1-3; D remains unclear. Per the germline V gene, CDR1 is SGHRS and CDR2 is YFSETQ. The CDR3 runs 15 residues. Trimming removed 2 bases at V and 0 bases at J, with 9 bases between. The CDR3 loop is CASSLGPNSGNTIYF. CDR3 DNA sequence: TGCGCCAGCAGCTTAGGACCTAACTCTGGAAACACCATATATTTT.

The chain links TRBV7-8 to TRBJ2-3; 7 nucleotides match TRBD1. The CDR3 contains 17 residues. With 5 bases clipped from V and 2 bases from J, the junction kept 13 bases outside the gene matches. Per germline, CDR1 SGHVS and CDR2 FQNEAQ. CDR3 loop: CASSRAQGTSYTDTQYF. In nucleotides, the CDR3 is TGTGCCAGCAGCCGAGCACAGGGGACATCTTACACAGATACGCAGTATTTT.

The CDR3, as DNA: TGTGCCAGCAGTCCGGGACTAGCGTTCGACGAGCAGTACTTC. This translates into CASSPGLAFDEQYF. The V call is TRBV5-6, the J call TRBJ2-7, with 10 bases that match TRBD2. The CDR3 is made up of 14 amino acids. Per germline, CDR1 SGHDT and CDR2 YYEEEE. With 5 bases clipped from V and 5 bases from J, the junction kept 7 bases outside the gene matches. Full variable domain (missing parts from reference TRBV5-6 and TRBJ2-7): DAGVTQSPTHLIKTRGQQVTLRCSPKSGHDTVSWYQQALGQGPQFIFQYYEEEERQRGNFPDRFSGHQFPNYSSELNVNALLLGDSALYLCASSPGLAFDEQYFGPGTRLTVT.